Following are 19 T cell receptor beta chains from one sample sequenced in a study of T cell repertoires in cytomegalovirus infection. TCRdb reanalysed the reads using MiXCR and keeps one entry per CDR3 protein. The sample carries around 450,000 distinct CDR3 sequences, around 11% recorded once. Sequencing used PBMCs. These receptors were collected from a human donor in good health (CMV status not recorded). Some clones in this sample may be carry-over from other donors' samples.

This clonotype was seen ten or more times. The gene calls are TRBV7-3 and TRBJ2-2; no firm D call. Per the germline V gene, CDR1 is SGHTA and CDR2 is FQGTGA. Deletions cut 3 bases from V and 6 bases from J, with 5 bases between. This CDR3 contains 12 residues. The CDR3 sequence: CASSFPPGELFF. CDR3 sequence (DNA): TGTGCCAGCAGCTTTCCCCCCGGGGAGCTGTTTTTT. Drawing the rest from reference TRBV7-3 and TRBJ2-2, the complete variable domain is GAGVSQTPSNKVTEKGKYVELRCDPISGHTALYWYRQSLGQGPEFLIYFQGTGAADDSGLPNDRFFAVRPEGSVSTLKIQRTERGDSAVYLCASSFPPGELFFGEGSRLTVL.

There are many counts of this clonotype. This CDR3 reads CASSQQGQGEGYEQYF. Written as DNA, the CDR3 is TGTGCCAGCAGCCAGCAAGGACAGGGGGAGGGGTACGAGCAGTACTTC. The V call is TRBV4-2, the J call TRBJ2-7, with 10 nucleotides matching TRBD1. The CDR3 contains 16 residues. Per germline, CDR1 LGHNA and CDR2 YNFKEQ. Losses at the gene ends were 3 bases for V and 4 bases for J; bases not matched to a gene: 9.

There are many counts of this clonotype. The rearrangement uses TRBV14 and TRBJ2-6, with 7 bases aligning to TRBD1. With 3 bases clipped from V and 2 bases from J, the junction kept 4 bases outside the gene matches. The CDR3 is 16 residues long. Germline V gene lookup returns CDR1 SGHDN and CDR2 FVKESK. CDR3 nucleotide sequence: TGTGCCAGCAGCCAGCGGCAGGGGGCTGGGGCCAACGTCCTGACTTTC. As protein: CASSQRQGAGANVLTF.

This clonotype was seen more than once but under ten times. The chain joins TRBV29-1 to TRBJ2-7; the D gene is possibly TRBD2 (5 bases). V was clipped by 2 bases and J by 6 bases, with 8 bases between them. There are 11 residues in the CDR3. Germline V lookup: CDR1 SQVTM, CDR2 ANQGSEA. The CDR3 reads CSVERGFEQYF. In nucleotides, the CDR3 is TGCAGCGTTGAAAGAGGGTTCGAGCAGTACTTC.

This chain joins TRBV20-1 and TRBJ1-3; no clear D gene. The germline V gene has CDR1 DFQATT and CDR2 SNEGSKA (reference sequence). Trimming removed 5 bases at V and 0 bases at J, with 8 bases between. The CDR3 is made up of 13 amino acids. CDR3 protein: CSARTHSGNTIYF. In DNA form, the CDR3 reads TGCAGTGCTCGGACCCACTCTGGAAACACCATATATTTT.

V is TRBV5-6 and J is TRBJ2-7; 10 positions match TRBD1. Trimming took 4 bases from V and 5 from J; bases not matched to a gene: 12. Germline values: CDR1 SGHDT, CDR2 YYEEEE. This CDR3 spans 16 amino acids. The CDR3 nucleotides are TGTGCCAGCAGCCCCCGGGACAGGGGTTTCTTCCACGAGCAGTACTTC. As protein: CASSPRDRGFFHEQYF.

V usage is TRBV6-6 and J usage is TRBJ2-7; 14 bases match TRBD2. Germline V gene sequence: CDR1 MNHNY, CDR2 SVGAGI (reference sequence). V shed 7 bases, J shed 6 bases, and the junction held 17 bases outside the gene matches. The CDR3 is 18 residues long. The CDR3 DNA reads TGTGCCAGCACCCACGGGACTAGCGGGAGACGGAGGGGGCTCGAGCAGTACTTC. Translating it yields CASTHGTSGRRRGLEQYF.

The gene calls are TRBV5-1 and TRBJ2-3; D gene ambiguous. This CDR3 is 13 amino acids long. V was pared by 2 bases and J by 5 bases, with 9 bases between. Germline CDR1 is SGHRS and CDR2 is YFSETQ. CDR3 region: CASSFLSGDTQYF. In nucleotides, the CDR3 is TGCGCCAGCAGCTTTTTATCTGGAGATACGCAGTATTTT. Full variable domain (rest looked up from reference TRBV5-1 and TRBJ2-3): KAGVTQTPRYLIKTRGQQVTLSCSPISGHRSVSWYQQTPGQGLQFLFEYFSETQRNKGNFPGRFSGRQFSNSRSEMNVSTLELGDSALYLCASSFLSGDTQYFGPGTRLTVL.

This clonotype was observed at least ten times. The rearrangement uses TRBV7-9 and TRBJ2-1; 10 bases are a match to TRBD2. The trim removed 5 bases at V and 4 bases at J, leaving 8 bases unmatched. The CDR3 has 16 residues. Germline assignment: CDR1 SEHNR and CDR2 FQNEAQ (reference sequence). The CDR3 nucleotides read TGTGCCAGCAGCACCCAGCGGGGGGGCCTGTACAATGAGCAGTTCTTC. Protein sequence: CASSTQRGGLYNEQFF.

This clonotype was detected many times. The chain uses TRBV20-1 and TRBJ2-7; no firm D call. Per germline, CDR1 DFQATT and CDR2 SNEGSKA (reference sequence). This CDR3 region has 15 residues. V was cut by 6 bases and J by 3 bases, with 21 bases left in between. As DNA, the CDR3 is TGCAGTGCACAGAGTAGTCCGAGGTCCAACTACGAGCAGTACTTC. Its protein is CSAQSSPRSNYEQYF.

In this sample, this clonotype turned up many times. The rearrangement joins TRBV28 to TRBJ2-1; D perhaps matches TRBD2 (6 bases). The germline gives CDR1 MDHEN, CDR2 SYDVKM. The CDR3 extends over 12 amino acids. V was pared by 5 bases and J by 9 bases, with 11 bases between. CDR3 nucleotide sequence: TGTGCCAGCAGTGTTGGACTACCTGAGCAGTTCTTC. Encoded protein: CASSVGLPEQFF. Full variable domain (outside the CDR3, taken from reference TRBV28 and TRBJ2-1): DVKVTQSSRYLVKRTGEKVFLECVQDMDHENMFWYRQDPGLGLRLIYFSYDVKMKEKGDIPEGYSVSREKKERFSLILESASTNQTSMYLCASSVGLPEQFFGPGTRLTVL.

This clonotype was found many times. The CDR3 DNA reads as TGTGCCAGCAGCCCAATGGGGGGTAATAGCAATCAGCCCCAGCATTTT. Translation gives CASSPMGGNSNQPQHF. The chain carries TRBV7-8 and TRBJ1-5, with D perhaps matching TRBD1 (5 bases). The CDR3 loop spans 16 amino acids. The germline V and J ends were trimmed by 5 bases and 0 bases, with 14 bases remaining between them. Germline values: CDR1 SGHVS, CDR2 FQNEAQ.

The sample holds many counts of this clonotype. The rearrangement joins TRBV28 to TRBJ2-1; 8 positions agree with TRBD2. The V segment lost 7 bases and the J segment 4 bases; nucleotides outside the gene matches: 6. This CDR3 spans 14 amino acids. Germline CDR1 reads MDHEN; CDR2 reads SYDVKM. The CDR3 bases are TGTGCCAGCAAGGATCAGCGGGAGTACAATGAGCAGTTCTTC. Translation: CASKDQREYNEQFF.

This clonotype has ten or more counts. The chain joins TRBV5-1 to TRBJ1-4; D is unresolved. The CDR3 spans 12 residues. The V and J ends lost 4 bases and 7 bases respectively, with 8 bases between them. The germline gives CDR1 SGHRS, CDR2 YFSETQ. The CDR3 nucleotides read TGCGCCAGCAGCCCGAACGGTGAAAAACTGTTTTTT. Its translation: CASSPNGEKLFF.

The table lists this clonotype with a few counts. V and J are TRBV30 and TRBJ1-4; the match to TRBD1 covers 10 bases. The trim removed 1 base at V and 6 bases at J, leaving 2 bases unmatched. The CDR3 is 14 residues long. The germline gives CDR1 GTSNPN, CDR2 SVGIG (reference sequence). CDR3 in DNA: TGTGCCTGGAGTGCCGGACAGGGGGATGAAAAACTGTTTTTT. Encoded protein: CAWSAGQGDEKLFF.

This clonotype was recorded at least ten times. The chain has TRBV29-1 and TRBJ1-4, with D hard to call. The CDR3 runs to 13 residues. Germline CDR1 reads SQVTM; CDR2 reads ANQGSEA. The V end lost 4 bases, the J end lost 7 bases, and 13 bases lay between the germline ends. CDR3 in amino acids: CSVGTGKGEKLFF. DNA of the CDR3: TGCAGCGTTGGAACGGGGAAGGGTGAAAAACTGTTTTTT. The entire variable domain, with the rest obtained from reference TRBV29-1 and TRBJ1-4, is as follows: SAVISQKPSRDICQRGTSLTIQCQVDSQVTMMFWYRQQPGQSLTLIATANQGSEATYESGFVIDKFPISRPNLTFSTLTVSNMSPEDSSIYLCSVGTGKGEKLFFGSGTQLSVL.

The rearrangement joins TRBV4-1 to TRBJ1-3, with no clear D. CDR3 length equals 16 residues. V was clipped by 0 bases and J by 0 bases, with 9 bases between them. Germline V CDR1 and CDR2: MGHRA, YSYEKL. The CDR3 nucleotides are TGCGCCAGCAGCCAAGACTGGCGCTCCTCTGGAAACACCATATATTTT. The encoded protein is CASSQDWRSSGNTIYF.

The chain links TRBV6-1 to TRBJ2-3, with 8 bases matching TRBD1. This CDR3 is 13 amino acids long. The V segment lost 7 bases and the J segment 5 bases; nucleotides outside the gene matches: 5. Germline loops: CDR1 MNHNS, CDR2 SASEGT. Here the CDR3 DNA reads TGTGCCAGCAAACAGGGGGAGGTAGATACGCAGTATTTT. Translated: CASKQGEVDTQYF.

This clonotype has a count of ten or more. The chain links TRBV7-2 to TRBJ2-3; no firm D call. The ends were cut back, 1 base at V and 9 bases at J, with 17 bases in the middle. The CDR3 is made up of 15 amino acids. CDR1 is SGHTA and CDR2 is FQGNSA in the germline V gene. This chain's CDR3 is CASSLDGLVVDTQYF. The DNA of the CDR3 is TGTGCCAGCAGCTTAGACGGCCTAGTCGTTGACACGCAGTATTTT.